The clone carrying this T cell receptor (beta chain) was observed a handful of times. Its antigen is currently unknown. The data belong to a study of cytomegalovirus exposure and HLA in healthy donors. Study results and limitations: Among TCR sequences, most were rare, though some public TCRs appeared in many donors.

Trimming removed 6 bases from V and 3 bases from J; junction bases left unmatched: 2. This CDR3 region has 12 residues. The germline V gene has CDR1 SNHLY and CDR2 FYNNEI. Primers: 60 Vbeta forward and 13 Jbeta reverse. Assay used: immunoSEQ multiplex PCR; TCRdb lists only in-frame clones, some missing. The table records 90,000 to 120,000 clones, approximately 76% of them present only once. The chain uses TRBV2 and TRBJ2-7; 7 bases are shared with TRBD1. The sequencing sample was made of PBMCs. This clonotype was sampled from a man aged 18 to 30 in good health and CMV-seronegative. The CDR3 nucleotides are TGTGCCAGCAGCGGGACAGTCTACGAGCAGTACTTC. Residues: CASSGTVYEQYF. The complete variable domain, with remaining parts taken from reference TRBV2 and TRBJ2-7, reads EPEVTQTPSHQVTQMGQEVILRCVPISNHLYFYWYRQILGQKVEFLVSFYNNEISEKSEIFDDQFSVERPDGSNFTLKIRSTKLEDSAMYFCASSGTVYEQYFGPGTRLTVT.